Below, 20 T cell receptor beta chains from the same sample are listed, as sequenced in a study of blood T cell repertoires in COVID-19. Produced via immunoSEQ multiplex PCR; TCRdb's table is partial and in-frame only. The sample shows about 140,000 clones, more than 60% of them seen only once. Sample: peripheral blood. These receptors all come from a woman in her forties or fifties with active or convalescent COVID-19.

The chain joins TRBV10-3 to TRBJ2-1; the match to TRBD2 covers 10 bases. The trim removed 7 bases at V and 6 bases at J, leaving 6 bases unmatched. The CDR3 consists of 14 residues. Germline V gene sequence: CDR1 ENHRY, CDR2 SYGVKD. CDR3 in DNA: TGTGCCATCAAGGAAGCGGGGGGGCCCAATGAGCAGTTCTTC. Residues: CAIKEAGGPNEQFF.

This sequence joins TRBV5-4 and TRBJ2-2, with D perhaps matching TRBD1 (5 bases). Germline V gene data show CDR1 as SGHNT and CDR2 as YYREEE (reference sequence). Trimming shortened V by 3 bases and J by 5 bases, and 11 bases separated the two germline ends. The CDR3 runs to 14 residues. The DNA of the CDR3 is TGTGCCAGCAGCTCCAGGGTGGATACCGGGGAGCTGTTTTTT. This gives the protein CASSSRVDTGELFF. The variable domain in full, completed from reference TRBV5-4 and TRBJ2-2, reads ETGVTQSPTHLIKTRGQQVTLRCSSQSGHNTVSWYQQALGQGPQFIFQYYREEENGRGNFPPRFSGLQFPNYSSELNVNALELDDSALYLCASSSRVDTGELFFGEGSRLTVL.

The V gene is TRBV6-1, the J gene TRBJ2-3; 10 bases agree with TRBD2. With V trimmed by 4 bases and J by 6 bases, 7 bases remained unmatched. Germline V gene sequence: CDR1 MNHNS, CDR2 SASEGT. There are 15 residues in the CDR3. CDR3 sequence reads: CASSAAGGPYDTQYF. In DNA, the CDR3 is TGTGCCAGCAGTGCAGCGGGAGGGCCATATGATACGCAGTATTTT.

This clone was detected once. The V gene is TRBV6-2 or TRBV6-3, the J gene TRBJ2-1; 12 bases match TRBD2. CDR1 MNHEY and CDR2 SVGEGT come from the germline V gene. The CDR3 totals 16 residues. Germline trimming cut 5 bases from V and 10 bases from J; bases unmatched to any gene: 12. The chain's CDR3 is CASSLRLAGDTGEQFF. In DNA form, the CDR3 reads TGTGCCAGCAGTCTACGACTAGCGGGAGACACTGGAGAGCAGTTCTTC.

The chain is built from TRBV18 and TRBJ2-7, with 15 bases aligning to TRBD2. With 3 bases clipped from V and 5 bases from J, the junction kept 8 bases outside the gene matches. The length of the CDR3 is 17 residues. Germline-derived CDR1 and CDR2 are KGHSH and LQKENI. Here the CDR3 DNA reads TGTGCCAGCTCACCCGGACTAGCGGGAGGGCCCAACGACGAGCAGTACTTC. Amino acid sequence: CASSPGLAGGPNDEQYF.

The CDR3 here is CASSTRTGSYGYTF. DNA for the CDR3: TGTGCCAGCAGTACCCGGACAGGGTCCTATGGCTACACCTTC. The chain uses TRBV6-5 and TRBJ1-2; TRBD1 matches at 8 bases. This CDR3 comprises 14 residues. The germline V gene has CDR1 MNHEY and CDR2 SVGAGI. Unmatched junction bases numbered 6, after V lost 5 bases and J lost 4 bases.

This chain uses TRBV5-6 with TRBJ1-2, with D unclear. Trimming removed 4 bases at V and 6 bases at J, with 13 bases between. This CDR3 is 13 amino acids long. Germline-derived CDR1 and CDR2 are SGHDT and YYEEEE. The CDR3 region has the DNA TGTGCCAGCAGCCCGAGATTAGAGGATGGCTACACCTTC. Translated: CASSPRLEDGYTF.

This sequence joins TRBV4-3 and TRBJ2-1; the D gene is possibly TRBD1 (5 bases). Trimming took off 4 bases at V and 5 bases at J, with 24 bases between the two ends. This CDR3 comprises 18 residues. Germline lookup yields CDR1 LGHNA and CDR2 YSLEER. The CDR3 sequence is CASSPASWGGMLDNEQFF. The CDR3, as DNA: TGCGCCAGCAGCCCAGCCAGCTGGGGCGGTATGCTTGACAATGAGCAGTTCTTC.

The rearrangement joins TRBV11-2 to TRBJ2-3; 7 bases agree with TRBD2. This CDR3 spans 18 amino acids. The germline V gene encodes CDR1 SGHAT and CDR2 FQNNGV. V lost 6 bases and J lost 1; bases outside the gene matches: 16. The DNA for the CDR3 is TGTGCCAGCAGTTTCTGGGGGACTATAATAGCTGGCACAGATACGCAGTATTTT. It is translated as CASSFWGTIIAGTDTQYF.

The V call is TRBV7-9, the J call TRBJ2-5; 9 nucleotides agree with TRBD1. The CDR3 is 17 amino acids. V dropped 1 base and J dropped 4; count of bases not matched to a gene: 10. CDR1 and CDR2 from the germline V gene are SEHNR and FQNEAQ (reference sequence). In DNA form, the CDR3 reads TGTGCCAGCAGCTTAGGGGGGACAGGGTGGAGTGCAGAGACCCAGTACTTC. The encoded protein is CASSLGGTGWSAETQYF.

V usage is TRBV2 and J usage is TRBJ2-1, with D perhaps TRBD2 (6 bases). Germline CDR1 reads SNHLY; CDR2 reads FYNNEI. Deletions cut 7 bases from V and 6 bases from J, with 16 bases between. This CDR3 is 14 amino acids long. CDR3 loop: CASKGLHIGNEQFF. CDR3 coding DNA: TGTGCCAGCAAGGGACTCCACATTGGCAATGAGCAGTTCTTC.

The rearrangement joins TRBV15 to TRBJ1-5, with D maybe TRBD1 (5 bases). Germline V lookup: CDR1 LNHNV, CDR2 YYDKDF (reference sequence). CDR3 length: 14 amino acids. V shed 4 bases and J shed 3 bases, with 10 bases lying between them. The CDR3 sequence is CATSMGLNNQPQHF. CDR3 DNA sequence: TGTGCCACCAGCATGGGACTAAACAATCAGCCCCAGCATTTT.

CDR3 DNA sequence: TGTGCCAGCAGCCGCGCGGGGGCCTATGGCTACACCTTC. Encoded protein: CASSRAGAYGYTF. This sequence joins TRBV3-1 (or the pseudogene TRBV3-2) and TRBJ1-2; TRBD1 is a possible D gene (6 bases). This CDR3 contains 13 residues. V was trimmed by 4 bases and J by 4 bases, leaving 10 bases between them. CDR1 is LGHDT and CDR2 is YNNKEL in the germline V gene (reference sequence).

The chain recombines TRBV29-1 with TRBJ2-7, with TRBD2 identical over 7 bases. The CDR3 runs to 15 residues. The junction had 7 bases not matched to a gene; V was cut back by 1 base and J by 1 base. Germline values: CDR1 SQVTM, CDR2 ANQGSEA. This chain's CDR3 is CSVEGVAGPSYEQYF. CDR3 DNA sequence: TGCAGCGTTGAAGGGGTAGCGGGCCCATCCTACGAGCAGTACTTC.

The J gene is TRBJ2-2, the V gene TRBV4-3, with TRBD2 identical over 7 bases. V dropped 4 bases and J dropped 0; count of bases not matched to a gene: 11. The CDR3 spans 18 residues. CDR1 LGHNA and CDR2 YSLEER come from the germline V gene. DNA of the CDR3: TGCGCCAGCAGCCCTCGTGGGGCGGGAGTCACGAACACCGGGGAGCTGTTTTTT. Translation gives CASSPRGAGVTNTGELFF.

The genes are TRBV15 and TRBJ2-1; 12 nucleotides align to TRBD2. The CDR3 covers 19 residues. After removal of 2 bases from V and 5 bases from J, the junction contained 13 bases not matched to a gene. CDR1 is LNHNV, CDR2 YYDKDF, per germline (reference sequence). CDR3 protein: CATSRPPGLAGRRDNEQFF. The CDR3 DNA is TGTGCCACCAGCAGACCCCCCGGACTAGCGGGAAGACGCGACAATGAGCAGTTCTTC.

V gene TRBV29-1 combines with J gene TRBJ1-2; 8 bases align to TRBD1. The germline CDR1 and CDR2 sequences are SQVTM and ANQGSEA. This CDR3 comprises 14 residues. The trim removed 3 bases at V and 7 bases at J, leaving 10 bases unmatched. The CDR3 DNA sequence: TGCAGCGTTGACCCAAAACAGGGGGTGGCTGGCTACACCTTC. Protein sequence: CSVDPKQGVAGYTF.

This clone was counted between two and nine times. V gene TRBV5-1 combines with J gene TRBJ1-6; D is possibly TRBD1 (5 bases). With 0 bases removed from V and 7 bases from J, the gap between germline ends came to 8 bases. CDR1 SGHRS and CDR2 YFSETQ come from the germline V gene. The CDR3 spans 14 residues. The CDR3 spells CASSLGQTNSPLHF. CDR3 in DNA: TGCGCCAGCAGCTTGGGACAGACAAATTCACCCCTCCACTTT.

This chain connects TRBV6-1 to TRBJ2-6; TRBD2 aligns across 14 bases. This CDR3 region has 18 residues. Per the germline V gene, CDR1 is MNHNS and CDR2 is SASEGT. After removal of 4 bases from V and 4 bases from J, the junction contained 6 bases not matched to a gene. CDR3 amino acids: CASSGRLAGGIGANVLTF. The CDR3 bases are TGTGCCAGCAGTGGTCGACTAGCGGGGGGGATCGGGGCCAACGTCCTGACTTTC.

This clone has just one count. J is TRBJ1-5 and V is TRBV10-3, with TRBD1 identical over 11 bases. The CDR3 contains 16 residues. The junction had 3 bases not matched to a gene; V was cut back by 2 bases and J by 3 bases. The germline V gene encodes CDR1 ENHRY and CDR2 SYGVKD. The CDR3: CAISEGTGGNNQPQHF. CDR3 DNA sequence: TGTGCCATCAGTGAGGGGACAGGGGGTAACAATCAGCCCCAGCATTTT.